This T cell receptor (beta chain) was recorded in a study of shared clonotypes between healthy human individuals. Under the authors' procedure: Filtering differed because ImmunoSEQ produced junction-only sequences that carried no quality scores. Profiled with immunoSEQ multiplex PCR; TCRdb holds only in-frame clones, not every one. V and J calls and clone size are copied from that table; D and trimming were computed from the DNA. This table has 800,000 to 950,000 clones, approximately 96% appearing once. Study conclusions and caveats: Clonotypes that were shared across a handful of donors made up roughly 5% of naive CD4 clonotypes. Larger estimated richness was generally seen in naive subsets than in memory subsets.

With respect to this clone: No antigen is known for it.

This CDR3 region has 16 residues. With 0 bases clipped from V and 3 bases from J, the junction kept 6 bases outside the gene matches. Germline CDR1 and CDR2: SGHAT and FQNNGV. Positively selected for CCR7, the CD45RO-negative cells used as naive CD8 cells excluded terminally differentiated effector memory CD45RA+ cells. The clonotype originates from a man aged 25 to 40 in good health. Input material: naive CD8+ T cells sorted from blood. This rearrangement joins TRBV11-2 to TRBJ2-7; 9 bases are shared with TRBD1. CDR3 sequence reads: CASSLDLTGGLYEQYF. DNA for the CDR3: TGTGCCAGCAGCTTAGATCTGACAGGGGGGCTCTACGAGCAGTACTTC.